Reported below is one T cell receptor (beta chain). Its antigen is not identified. This specimen comes from a study of PD-1 blockade in classical Hodgkin lymphoma. Regarding time point: cycle 4 day 1 (C4D1), after 6 weeks of nivolumab. Relapses following autologous stem cell transplantation were seen in all patients, with brentuximab vedotin exposure varying. Reported best responses ranged across complete response, partial response or progressive disease. TCRdb's copy holds only in-frame clones and misses some; the assay was immunoSEQ multiplex PCR. Altogether 80,000 to 95,000 clones are present, 65% to 85% being singletons, with the ten largest covering approximately 15%. Study conclusions and caveats: Causes of the repertoire differences remain undefined, possibly disease activity or prior therapy. Complete responders had baseline diversity similar to newly diagnosed patients. Newly diagnosed patients reportedly had lower baseline TCR diversity than healthy donors.

Germline V gives CDR1 SGHTA, CDR2 FQGNSA. J gave up 4 bases and V 5 bases, and 9 bases lay outside the gene matches. The CDR3 runs 15 residues. This receptor was obtained from a human donor with classical Hodgkin lymphoma. The V and J genes are TRBV7-2 and TRBJ1-1, with 8 nucleotides matching TRBD1. The specimen comprised peripheral blood mononuclear cells (PBMCs), sampled before the fourth cycle of nivolumab. Here the CDR3 reads CASSQDRVWGTEAFF. In DNA form, the CDR3 reads TGTGCCAGCAGCCAGGACAGGGTTTGGGGCACTGAAGCTTTCTTT.